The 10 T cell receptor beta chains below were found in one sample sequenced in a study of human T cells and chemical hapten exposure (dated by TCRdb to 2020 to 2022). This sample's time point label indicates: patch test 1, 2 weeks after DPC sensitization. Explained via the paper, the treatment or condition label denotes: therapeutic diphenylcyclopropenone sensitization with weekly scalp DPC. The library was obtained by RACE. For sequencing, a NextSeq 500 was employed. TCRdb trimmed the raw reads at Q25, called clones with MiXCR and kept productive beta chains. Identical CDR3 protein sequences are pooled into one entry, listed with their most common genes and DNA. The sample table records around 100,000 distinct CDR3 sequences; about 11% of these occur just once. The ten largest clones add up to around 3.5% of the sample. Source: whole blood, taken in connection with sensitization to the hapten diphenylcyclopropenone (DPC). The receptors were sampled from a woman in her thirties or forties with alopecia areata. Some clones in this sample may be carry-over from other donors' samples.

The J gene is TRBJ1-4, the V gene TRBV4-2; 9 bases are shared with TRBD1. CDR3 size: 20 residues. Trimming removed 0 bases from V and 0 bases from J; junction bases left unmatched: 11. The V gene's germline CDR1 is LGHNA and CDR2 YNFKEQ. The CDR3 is CASSQDRDREGTSTNEKLFF. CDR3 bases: TGTGCCAGCAGCCAAGATCGGGACAGGGAAGGGACCTCAACTAATGAAAAACTGTTTTTT.

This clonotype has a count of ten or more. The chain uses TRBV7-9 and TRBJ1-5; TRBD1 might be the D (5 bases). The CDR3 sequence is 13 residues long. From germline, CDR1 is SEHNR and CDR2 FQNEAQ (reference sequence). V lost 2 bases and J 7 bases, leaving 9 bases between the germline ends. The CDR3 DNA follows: TGTGCCAGCAGCTTATATGGGGGACAGCCCCAGCATTTT. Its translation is CASSLYGGQPQHF. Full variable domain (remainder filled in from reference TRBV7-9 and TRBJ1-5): DTGVSQNPRHKITKRGQNVTFRCDPISEHNRLYWYRQTLGQGPEFLTYFQNEAQLEKSRLLSDRFSAERPKGSFSTLEIQRTEQGDSAMYLCASSLYGGQPQHFGDGTRLSIL.

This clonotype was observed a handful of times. CDR3 sequence (DNA): TGTGCCACCAGCAGAGGGGATCCCATGGCAGATACGCAGTATTTT. It is translated as CATSRGDPMADTQYF. This sequence joins TRBV15 and TRBJ2-3; D is ambiguous. This CDR3 has 15 residues. Per the germline V gene, CDR1 is LNHNV and CDR2 is YYDKDF (reference sequence). Trimming removed 1 base at V and 4 bases at J, with 12 bases between.

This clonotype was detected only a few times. The CDR3 region is CATSGRDRGDGEQFF. CDR3 DNA sequence: TGTGCCACCAGCGGCCGGGACAGGGGTGATGGTGAGCAGTTCTTC. This chain uses TRBV15 with TRBJ2-1; 10 bases fit TRBD1. Germline V lookup: CDR1 LNHNV, CDR2 YYDKDF (reference sequence). V dropped 5 bases and J dropped 9; count of bases not matched to a gene: 10. This CDR3 region has 15 residues.

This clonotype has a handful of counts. The CDR3 loop is CASTHGRADYGYTF. CDR3 DNA sequence: TGTGCCAGCACCCATGGCAGGGCTGACTATGGCTACACCTTC. The chain carries TRBV6-2 or TRBV6-3 and TRBJ1-2; possibly TRBD1 for D (5 bases). The CDR3 loop spans 14 amino acids. V was cut by 7 bases and J by 3 bases, with 15 bases left in between. CDR1 and CDR2 from the germline V gene are MNHEY and SVGEGT.

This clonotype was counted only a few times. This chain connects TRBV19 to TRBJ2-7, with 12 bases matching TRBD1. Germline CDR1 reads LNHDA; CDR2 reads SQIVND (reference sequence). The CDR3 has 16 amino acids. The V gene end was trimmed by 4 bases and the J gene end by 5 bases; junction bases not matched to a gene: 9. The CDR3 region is CASSSYRDRGQDEQYF. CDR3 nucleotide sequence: TGTGCCAGTAGTAGCTACCGGGACAGGGGGCAGGACGAGCAGTACTTC.

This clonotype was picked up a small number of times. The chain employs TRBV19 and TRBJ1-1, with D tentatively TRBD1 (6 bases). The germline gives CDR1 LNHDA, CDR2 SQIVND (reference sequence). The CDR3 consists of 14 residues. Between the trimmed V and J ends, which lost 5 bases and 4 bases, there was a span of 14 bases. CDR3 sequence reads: CASSSRGGITEAFF. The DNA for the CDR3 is TGTGCCAGTAGTTCCAGGGGAGGTATCACTGAAGCTTTCTTT.

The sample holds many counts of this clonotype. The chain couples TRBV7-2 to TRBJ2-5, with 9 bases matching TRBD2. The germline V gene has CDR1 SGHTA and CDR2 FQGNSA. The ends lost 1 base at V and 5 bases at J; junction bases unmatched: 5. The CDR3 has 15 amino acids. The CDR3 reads CASSLESGRSETQYF. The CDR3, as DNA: TGTGCCAGCAGCTTAGAGAGCGGGAGGTCCGAGACCCAGTACTTC.

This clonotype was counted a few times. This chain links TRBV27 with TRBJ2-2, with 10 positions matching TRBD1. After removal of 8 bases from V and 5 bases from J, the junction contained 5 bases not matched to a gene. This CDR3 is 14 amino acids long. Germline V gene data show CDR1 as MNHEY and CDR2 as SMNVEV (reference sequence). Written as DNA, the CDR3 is TGTGCCAGCCGACAGGGGGCGGTGACCGGGGAGCTGTTTTTT. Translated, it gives CASRQGAVTGELFF.

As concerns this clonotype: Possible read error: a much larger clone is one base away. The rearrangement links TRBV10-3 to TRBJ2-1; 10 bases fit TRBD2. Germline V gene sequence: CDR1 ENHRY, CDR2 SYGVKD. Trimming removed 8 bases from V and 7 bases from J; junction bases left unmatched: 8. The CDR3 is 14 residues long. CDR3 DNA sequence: TGTGCCATCCAGGGGACTAGCGAGTGGAATGAGCAGTTCTTC. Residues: CAIQGTSEWNEQFF.